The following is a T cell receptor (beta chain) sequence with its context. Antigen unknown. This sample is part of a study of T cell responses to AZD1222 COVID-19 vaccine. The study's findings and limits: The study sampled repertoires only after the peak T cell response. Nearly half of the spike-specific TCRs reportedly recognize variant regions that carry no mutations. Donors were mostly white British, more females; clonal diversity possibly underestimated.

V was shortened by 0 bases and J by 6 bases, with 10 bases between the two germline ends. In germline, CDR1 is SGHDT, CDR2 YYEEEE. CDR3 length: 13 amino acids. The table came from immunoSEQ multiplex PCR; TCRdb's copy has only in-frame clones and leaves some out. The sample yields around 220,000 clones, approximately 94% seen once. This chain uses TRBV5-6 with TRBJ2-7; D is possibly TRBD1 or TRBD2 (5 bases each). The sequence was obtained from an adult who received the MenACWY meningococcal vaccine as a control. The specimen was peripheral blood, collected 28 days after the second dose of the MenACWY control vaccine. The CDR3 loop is CASSLEEGPEQYF. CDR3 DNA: TGTGCCAGCAGCTTGGAAGAGGGGCCCGAGCAGTACTTC.